The rows below give T cell receptor beta chains drawn from one sample of a study of siplizumab effects on memory and regulatory T cells. Produced via immunoSEQ multiplex PCR; TCRdb's table is partial and in-frame only. The repertoire holds about 120,000 clones, with roughly 94% as singletons. Sequenced material: non-Treg CD4+ T cells sorted from blood. These receptor sequences come from a human donor in good health. Both conserved end residues are part of each CDR3. Each record gives: D gene, J gene, clone size, CDR3 length, V gene, CDR3 protein, CDR3 DNA. A D gene is named only where the DNA matches it firmly. Rows give clone size only sometimes, using once, few, many, or a class for an expanded clone.

>TRBD1|TRBJ1-2|.|10|TRBV6-6
CASNAPGQGF
TGTGCCAGCAATGCCCCGGGACAGGGATTC
>.|TRBJ2-3|.|13|TRBV10-2
CASTGETTDTQYF
TGCGCCAGCACAGGGGAGACCACAGATACGCAGTATTTT
>TRBD1|TRBJ2-2|.|15|TRBV19
CASSISAGGTGELFF
TGTGCCAGTAGTATTAGCGCAGGGGGCACCGGGGAGCTGTTTTTT
>.|TRBJ1-1|few|13|TRBV30
CAWKETANTEAFF
TGTGCCTGGAAGGAGACAGCGAACACTGAAGCTTTCTTT
>.|TRBJ2-2|.|16|TRBV9
CASSARLLDPTGELFF
TGTGCCAGCAGCGCGAGGCTGCTGGATCCCACCGGGGAGCTGTTTTTT
>.|TRBJ1-3|once|15|TRBV7-2
CASSSGRSSGNTIYF
TGTGCCAGCAGCTCCGGACGTAGCTCTGGAAACACCATATATTTT
>.|TRBJ1-2|.|11|TRBV6-5
CASSLGTSYTF
TGTGCCAGCAGTCTTGGGACATCGTACACCTTC
>.|TRBJ2-3|few|14|TRBV19
CASSLQTGTDTQYF
TGTGCCAGTAGCCTCCAAACCGGCACAGATACGCAGTATTTT
>.|TRBJ2-7|.|14|TRBV5-1
CASSLSGQSDEQYF
TGCGCCAGCAGCTTGTCGGGTCAAAGTGACGAGCAGTACTTC
>.|TRBJ2-7|.|15|TRBV6-4
CASSDKGRITYEQYF
TGTGCCAGCAGTGACAAAGGTCGGATAACCTACGAGCAGTACTTC
>.|TRBJ1-3|.|13|TRBV6-5
CASSLGRSGTIYF
TGTGCCAGCAGCCTAGGGCGGAGTGGAACCATATATTTT
>TRBD1|TRBJ2-5|.|16|TRBV15
CATSRGGQGVQETQYF
TGTGCCACCAGCAGAGGGGGACAGGGGGTTCAAGAGACCCAGTACTTC
>TRBD1|TRBJ2-7|.|18|TRBV7-6
CASSLAQGGTGVFYEQYF
TGTGCCAGCAGCTTAGCGCAAGGCGGGACAGGGGTCTTTTACGAGCAGTACTTC
>.|TRBJ1-5|.|15|TRBV6-5
CASRPLLGESQPQHF
TGTGCCAGCAGACCCCTTCTGGGGGAGAGTCAGCCCCAGCATTTT
>.|TRBJ1-3|.|15|TRBV7-3
CASSPTGDSGNTIYF
TGTGCCAGCAGTCCCACAGGTGACTCTGGAAACACCATATATTTT
>.|TRBJ1-3|.|13|TRBV6-6
CASREPAGNTIYF
TGTGCCAGCAGGGAACCTGCTGGAAACACCATATATTTT
>TRBD2|TRBJ2-3|.|15|TRBV7-2
CASSRRLAGTDTQYF
TGTGCCAGCAGCCGACGACTAGCGGGCACAGATACGCAGTATTTT
>.|TRBJ1-6|.|13|TRBV27
CATRMGEDSPLHF
TGTGCCACCCGGATGGGGGAAGACTCACCCCTCCACTTT
>.|TRBJ2-2|.|13|TRBV5-1
CASSFPGGGELFF
TGCGCCAGCAGCTTCCCGGGCGGGGGGGAGCTGTTTTTT
>.|TRBJ2-7|.|14|TRBV18
CASSPVGRSYEQYF
TGTGCCAGCTCACCAGTGGGACGCAGCTACGAGCAGTACTTC
>TRBD2|TRBJ2-7|.|16|TRBV7-3
CASSLSATSYSYEQYF
TGTGCCAGCAGCTTATCCGCGACTAGCTACTCCTACGAGCAGTACTTC
>.|TRBJ2-7|once|11|TRBV6-1
CASTRSYEQYF
TGTGCCAGCACGCGCTCCTACGAGCAGTACTTC
>TRBD1|TRBJ1-1|once|14|TRBV29-1
CSAGQGARNTEAFF
TGCAGCGCCGGACAGGGGGCGCGTAACACTGAAGCTTTCTTT
>TRBD1|TRBJ1-5|.|15|TRBV5-1
CASSSGQGAVQPQHF
TGCGCCAGCAGCTCGGGACAGGGGGCGGTTCAGCCCCAGCATTTT
>TRBD1|TRBJ2-7|.|15|TRBV5-4
CASSLEVRGNYEQYF
TGTGCCAGCAGCTTGGAGGTCAGGGGGAACTACGAGCAGTACTTC
>.|TRBJ1-3|.|11|TRBV9
CASSTGNTIYF
TGTGCCAGCAGCACTGGAAACACCATATATTTT
>.|TRBJ1-3|.|15|TRBV6-5
CASSLTHPSGNTIYF
TGTGCCAGCAGCCTAACACACCCCTCTGGAAACACCATATATTTT
>.|TRBJ1-2|.|12|TRBV12-5
CASGLPYYGYTF
TGTGCTAGTGGTTTGCCCTACTATGGCTACACCTTC
>.|TRBJ2-2|few|15|TRBV7-3
CASSLQTGNTGELFF
TGTGCCAGCAGCTTACAGACAGGGAACACCGGGGAGCTGTTTTTT
>TRBD1|TRBJ1-2|.|11|TRBV6-5
CASSNRGGYTF
TGTGCCAGCAGTAACAGGGGTGGCTACACCTTC
>.|TRBJ2-1|.|15|TRBV19
CASSIEGDSYNEQFF
TGTGCCAGTAGTATAGAGGGGGATTCCTACAATGAGCAGTTCTTC
>.|TRBJ2-4|.|14|TRBV2
CASSELGRAGIQYF
TGTGCCAGCAGTGAATTGGGGCGCGCGGGCATTCAGTACTTC
>TRBD1|TRBJ1-2|.|13|TRBV18
CASSPRDRYGYTF
TGTGCCAGCTCACCACGGGACAGATATGGCTACACCTTC
>.|TRBJ2-2|.|16|TRBV18
CASSSPGTYFTGELFF
TGTGCCAGCTCCTCCCCCGGGACATACTTCACCGGGGAGCTGTTTTTT
>.|TRBJ2-5|.|15|TRBV11-2
CASGHSSNPQETQYF
TGTGCCAGCGGCCACAGCTCTAATCCCCAAGAGACCCAGTACTTC
>.|TRBJ1-3|.|14|TRBV19
CASSAGGIGNTIYF
TGTGCCAGTAGTGCTGGGGGCATAGGAAACACCATATATTTT
>TRBD1|TRBJ1-5|.|15|TRBV5-8
CASSLSTGAEQPQHF
TGTGCCAGCAGCTTGTCGACAGGGGCCGAGCAGCCCCAGCATTTT
>.|TRBJ2-1|.|13|TRBV4-1
CASSPLSGNEQFF
TGCGCCAGCAGCCCCCTGTCGGGCAATGAGCAGTTCTTC
>.|TRBJ2-6|.|16|TRBV5-1
CASSLGHGSGANVLTF
TGCGCCAGCAGCTTGGGACACGGCTCTGGGGCCAACGTCCTGACTTTC
>.|TRBJ2-2|once|16|TRBV7-8
CASSLGFGRDPGELFF
TGTGCCAGCAGCTTAGGGTTTGGCAGGGACCCCGGGGAGCTGTTTTTT
>.|TRBJ2-1|.|12|TRBV6-5
CASSRTADEQFF
TGTGCCAGCAGCAGAACAGCGGATGAGCAGTTCTTC
>.|TRBJ2-7|.|15|TRBV5-4
CASSIGRSTSYEQYF
TGTGCCAGCAGCATCGGACGGTCCACCTCCTACGAGCAGTACTTC
>.|TRBJ2-7|.|15|TRBV7-2
CASSLGTDPGYEQYF
TGTGCCAGCAGCCTTGGGACCGACCCAGGCTACGAGCAGTACTTC
>.|TRBJ1-1|.|13|TRBV12-5
CASGLRQTTEAFF
TGTGCTTCGGGATTAAGACAAACCACTGAAGCTTTCTTT
>TRBD2|TRBJ2-3|.|15|TRBV6-4
CASIGLAESTDTQYF
TGTGCCAGCATCGGACTAGCGGAGAGCACAGATACGCAGTATTTT
>.|TRBJ1-1|.|11|TRBV11-2
CASSLSREAFF
TGTGCCAGCAGCCTCTCCAGGGAAGCTTTCTTT
>.|TRBJ2-7|.|15|TRBV19
CASRLGPHVAGEQYF
TGTGCCAGTAGATTGGGGCCACACGTAGCAGGCGAGCAGTACTTC
>.|TRBJ1-1|.|15|TRBV2
CASSERLPMNTEAFF
TGTGCCAGCAGTGAACGGTTACCGATGAACACTGAAGCTTTCTTT
>.|TRBJ1-2|.|13|TRBV6-1
CASREGIGDGYTF
TGTGCCAGTCGTGAGGGGATAGGAGATGGCTACACCTTC
>.|TRBJ1-2|.|15|TRBV7-2
CASSLARAGVDGYTF
TGTGCCAGCAGCTTAGCGCGGGCAGGGGTCGATGGCTACACCTTC